These 13 T cell receptor beta chains were all obtained from the same sample, sequenced in a study of shared clonotypes between healthy human individuals. Profiling relied on immunoSEQ multiplex PCR, and the TCRdb table lists in-frame clones only, not all of them. The sample carries roughly 2.2 million clones, less than 95% recorded once. The sequencing input was naive CD4+ T cells from PBMCs. Subset indicated: CD45RA+ positively selected. The receptors originated from a man younger than 35 in good health. Some clones in this sample may be carry-over from other donors' samples.

This clone has more than one count but fewer than ten. This sample includes further DNA sequences coding for the same CDR3. The chain is built from TRBV10-3 and TRBJ2-5; maybe TRBD2 (6 bases). The germline gives CDR1 ENHRY, CDR2 SYGVKD. This CDR3 region has 12 residues. V lost 3 bases, J lost 4 bases, and 6 bases lay in between. This CDR3 is CAISDGGETQYF. DNA for the CDR3: TGTGCCATCAGTGACGGGGGAGAGACCCAGTACTTC.

The V call is TRBV29-1, the J call TRBJ2-3, with TRBD2 matching 8 bases. This CDR3 is built from 14 residues. Germline loops: CDR1 SQVTM, CDR2 ANQGSEA. V trimming: 6 bases; J trimming: 1 base; junction bases outside the gene matches: 6. CDR3 DNA sequence: TGCAGCGTGTTCACTAGCGGAGGCACAGATACGCAGTATTTT. Translating it yields CSVFTSGGTDTQYF.

This CDR3 reads CASSQEGPRNQPQHF. The DNA of the CDR3 is TGCGCCAGCAGCCAAGAGGGACCCCGCAATCAGCCCCAGCATTTT. The V gene is TRBV4-1, the J gene TRBJ1-5; possible D gene TRBD1, 5 bases. Germline CDR1 reads MGHRA; CDR2 reads YSYEKL. The V and J ends lost 0 bases and 2 bases respectively, with 8 bases between them. The CDR3 is 15 residues long.

To note about this clone: Other DNA sequences in this specimen translate into the identical CDR3. V usage is TRBV28 and J usage is TRBJ2-7; 8 bases are a match to TRBD1. This CDR3 has 14 residues. CDR1 and CDR2 (germline): MDHEN, SYDVKM. Germline trimming cut 1 base from V and 2 bases from J; bases unmatched to any gene: 1. The CDR3 DNA follows: TGTGCCAGCAGTTTATACAGGGGGGCCTACGAGCAGTACTTC. As protein: CASSLYRGAYEQYF.

J is TRBJ2-1 and V is TRBV5-4; D not resolved. Germline V lookup: CDR1 SGHNT, CDR2 YYREEE (reference sequence). V was trimmed by 2 bases and J by 4 bases, leaving 13 bases between them. The CDR3 consists of 15 residues. Written as DNA, the CDR3 is TGTGCCAGCAGCTTCAGTAGTCCAGCTTACAATGAGCAGTTCTTC. Translation gives CASSFSSPAYNEQFF.

V gene TRBV30 combines with J gene TRBJ1-2, with D possibly TRBD1 on 6 matching bases. V gave up 2 bases and J gave up 3 bases, with 13 bases separating them. This CDR3 contains 14 residues. Per germline, CDR1 GTSNPN and CDR2 SVGIG (reference sequence). This CDR3 is CAWSRGAAHYGYTF. The CDR3 nucleotides are TGTGCCTGGAGTCGGGGGGCAGCTCACTATGGCTACACCTTC.

This clone was observed a few times. The chain joins TRBV11-2 to TRBJ1-1; D is unresolved. The germline gives CDR1 SGHAT, CDR2 FQNNGV. V dropped 2 bases and J dropped 8 bases, with 6 bases sitting between them. This CDR3 is 11 amino acids long. CDR3 loop: CASSLRWEAFF. DNA of the CDR3: TGTGCCAGCAGCTTACGCTGGGAAGCTTTCTTT.

The chain recombines TRBV20-1 with TRBJ1-1, with D unclear. Germline V CDR1 and CDR2: DFQATT, SNEGSKA (reference sequence). V shed 4 bases and J shed 8 bases, with 8 bases lying between them. CDR3 size: 10 residues. CDR3 nucleotide sequence: TGCAGTGCTACAAAAACAGAAGCTTTCTTT. This gives the protein CSATKTEAFF.

The V gene is TRBV19, the J gene TRBJ2-3; D is ambiguous. The germline CDR1 and CDR2 sequences are LNHDA and SQIVND (reference sequence). There are 13 residues in the CDR3. Trimming left V 5 bases short and J 2 bases short, with 8 bases between. In nucleotides, the CDR3 is TGTGCCAGTAGTGATAATCCCACAGATACGCAGTATTTT. Amino acid sequence: CASSDNPTDTQYF.

V gene TRBV30 combines with J gene TRBJ2-7, with TRBD2 matching over 14 bases. This CDR3 is 17 amino acids long. Germline V gives CDR1 GTSNPN, CDR2 SVGIG (reference sequence). This CDR3 is CILLTGTSGSRRYEQYF. DNA for the CDR3: TGTATATTACTCACCGGGACTAGCGGGAGTAGACGGTACGAGCAGTACTTC.

This chain connects TRBV27 to TRBJ2-7, with 10 bases matching TRBD1. With V trimmed by 6 bases and J by 2 bases, 4 bases remained unmatched. Germline assignment: CDR1 MNHEY and CDR2 SMNVEV (reference sequence). This CDR3 comprises 14 residues. CDR3 in DNA: TGTGCCAGCAGGGCCGGGACAGGGGCCTACGAGCAGTACTTC. Protein: CASRAGTGAYEQYF.

As regards this clone: Other DNA variants within this sample encode the same CDR3. The CDR3 DNA is TGTGCCAGCAGTTTAAGTAGTCAGCCAAACACTGAAGCTTTCTTT. Encoded protein: CASSLSSQPNTEAFF. This chain joins TRBV28 and TRBJ1-1; no clear D gene. The germline V gene has CDR1 MDHEN and CDR2 SYDVKM. The CDR3 has 15 residues. V was pared by 2 bases and J by 2 bases, with 12 bases between. The whole variable domain, filled in from reference TRBV28 and TRBJ1-1, reads DVKVTQSSRYLVKRTGEKVFLECVQDMDHENMFWYRQDPGLGLRLIYFSYDVKMKEKGDIPEGYSVSREKKERFSLILESASTNQTSMYLCASSLSSQPNTEAFFGQGTRLTVV.

Worth noting for this clone: A much larger clonotype is one base distant, so this may be a read error. This same CDR3 is encoded by further DNA sequences in the sample. The chain is built from TRBV7-9 and TRBJ2-7; no clear D gene. The CDR3 covers 11 residues. Germline assignment: CDR1 SEHNR and CDR2 FQNEAQ (reference sequence). Trimming stripped 2 bases from V and 2 bases from J, with 1 base between. This CDR3 is CASSLTYEQYF. CDR3 in DNA: TGTGCCAGCAGCTTAACCTACGAGCAGTACTTC.